This T cell receptor (beta chain) was identified in a study of blood T cells in healthy people across ages. Study observations and caveats: It was the long-lived donors that had more naive CD4+ cells and higher diversity than aged donors.

Concerning this clonotype itself: Antigen: not known.

Trimming at V came to 8 bases and at J to 1 base, leaving 5 bases not matched to a gene. The CDR3 sequence is 14 residues long. For the second PCR, which ran for about 7 to 11 cycles, a sample-barcoded 5' primer and a J-beta primer mix were used. TCRdb itself ran the 5' RACE reads through MiXCR, one entry per CDR3 protein. The sample holds under 1,000,000 distinct CDR3 sequences; under 40% are singletons and the top ten take 10% to 15%. The sample consisted of blood. The clonotype originates from a man between 18 and 29 years old in good health. The chain recombines TRBV12-3 or TRBV12-4 with TRBJ2-3; 8 bases line up with TRBD2. The CDR3 here is CASRPTSGTDTQYF. In DNA form, the CDR3 reads TGTGCCAGCCGACCGACTAGCGGCACAGATACGCAGTATTTT.